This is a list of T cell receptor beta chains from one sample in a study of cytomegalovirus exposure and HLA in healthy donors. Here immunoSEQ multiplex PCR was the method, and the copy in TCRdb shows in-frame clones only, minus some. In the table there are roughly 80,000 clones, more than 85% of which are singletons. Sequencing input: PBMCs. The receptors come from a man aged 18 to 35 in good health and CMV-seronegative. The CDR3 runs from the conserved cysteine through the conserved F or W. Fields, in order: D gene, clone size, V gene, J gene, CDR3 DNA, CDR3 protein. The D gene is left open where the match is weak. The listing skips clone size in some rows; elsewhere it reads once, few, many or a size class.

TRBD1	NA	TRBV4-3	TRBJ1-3	TGCGCCAGCAGCGCCAACACAGGGGAAGGAAACACCATATATTTT	CASSANTGEGNTIYF
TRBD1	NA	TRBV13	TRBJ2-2	TGTGCCAGCAGCTTCGGGACAGTTAAGAGGCCCGGGGAGCTGTTTTTT	CASSFGTVKRPGELFF
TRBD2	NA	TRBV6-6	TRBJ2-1	TGTGCCAGCAACAACCTAGCGGGGGGGATCAATGAGCAGTTCTTC	CASNNLAGGINEQFF
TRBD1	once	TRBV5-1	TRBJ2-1	TGCGCCAGCAGCTTGTGGGGGACAGGCGGCAATGAGCAGTTCTTC	CASSLWGTGGNEQFF
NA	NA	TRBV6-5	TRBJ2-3	TGTGCCAGCAGTTACGGTCAGGGCTCAGATACGCAGTATTTT	CASSYGQGSDTQYF
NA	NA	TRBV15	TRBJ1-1	TGTGCCACCAGCAGACTTTCCACTGAAGCTTTCTTT	CATSRLSTEAFF
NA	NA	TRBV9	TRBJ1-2	TGTGCCAGCAGCGTAGTGGCAGGGGAGAATGGCTACACCTTC	CASSVVAGENGYTF
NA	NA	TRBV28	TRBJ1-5	TGTGCCAGCTCAAGGCGGGGAACGGGGTTACGGAATCAGCCCCAGCATTTT	CASSRRGTGLRNQPQHF
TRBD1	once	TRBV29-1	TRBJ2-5	TGCAGCGTTGATGACAGGGATCTCGGTGAGACCCAGTACTTC	CSVDDRDLGETQYF
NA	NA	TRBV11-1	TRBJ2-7	TGTGCCAGCAGCCGGGGGGCTAGCTACGAGCAGTACTTC	CASSRGASYEQYF
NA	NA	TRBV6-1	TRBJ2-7	TGTGCCAGCGAGTGGGCCTACGAGCAGTACTTC	CASEWAYEQYF
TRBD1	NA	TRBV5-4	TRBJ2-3	TGTGCCAGCAGCTTGGGAGGGGGCGGCTGGGCAGATACGCAGTATTTT	CASSLGGGGWADTQYF
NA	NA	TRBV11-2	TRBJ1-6	TGTGCCAGCAGCTCACCGATGGCATATAATTCACCCCTCCACTTT	CASSSPMAYNSPLHF
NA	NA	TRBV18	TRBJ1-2	TGTGCCAGCTCACCTAAGGAGGGCGTGTTTGACACCTTC	CASSPKEGVFDTF
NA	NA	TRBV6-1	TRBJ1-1	TGTGCCAGCCCTAAGGTGGGGGAGGGAACTGAAGCTTTCTTT	CASPKVGEGTEAFF
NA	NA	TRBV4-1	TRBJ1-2	TGCGCCAGCACCCTGGGACACTCTTCGGAAGGTTATGGCTACACCTTC	CASTLGHSSEGYGYTF
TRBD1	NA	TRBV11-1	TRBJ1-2	TGTGCCAGCAGTTCCGGGACAGGGCCCATCCCTAACTATGGCTACACCTTC	CASSSGTGPIPNYGYTF
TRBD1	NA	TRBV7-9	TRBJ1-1	TGTGCCAGCAGCTTAGGACAGGGAACTGAAGCTTTCTTT	CASSLGQGTEAFF
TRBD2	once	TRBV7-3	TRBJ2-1	TGTGCCAGCAGCTTAAGCGGGAGGAGGAACAATGAGCAGTTCTTC	CASSLSGRRNNEQFF
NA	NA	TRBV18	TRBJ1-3	TGTGCCAGCTCCCCCACGGTAGGGGATGGAAACACCATATATTTT	CASSPTVGDGNTIYF
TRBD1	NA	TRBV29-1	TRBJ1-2	TGCAGCGTGGTGGACAGGGGATTAGGTGGCTACACCTTC	CSVVDRGLGGYTF
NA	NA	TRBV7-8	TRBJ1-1	TGTGCCAGCAGCTTAGCGCGGATAGGGGGCACTGAAGCTTTCTTT	CASSLARIGGTEAFF